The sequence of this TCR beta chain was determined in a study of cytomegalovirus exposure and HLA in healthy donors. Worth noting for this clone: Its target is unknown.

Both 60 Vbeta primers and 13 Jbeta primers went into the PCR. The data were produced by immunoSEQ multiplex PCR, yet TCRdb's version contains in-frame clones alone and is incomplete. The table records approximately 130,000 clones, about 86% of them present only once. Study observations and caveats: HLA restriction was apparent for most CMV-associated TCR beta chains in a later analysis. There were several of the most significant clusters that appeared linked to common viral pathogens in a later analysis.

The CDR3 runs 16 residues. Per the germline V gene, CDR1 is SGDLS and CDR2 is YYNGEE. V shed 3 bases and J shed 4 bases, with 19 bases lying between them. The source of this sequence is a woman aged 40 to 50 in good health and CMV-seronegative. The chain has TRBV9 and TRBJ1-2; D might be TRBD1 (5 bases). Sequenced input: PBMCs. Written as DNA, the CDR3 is TGTGCCAGCAGCGGACTGCGGGACTTCGCTCCCTATGGCTACACCTTC. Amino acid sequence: CASSGLRDFAPYGYTF.